This T cell receptor beta chain came from a study of neoadjuvant anti-PD-1 for oral cavity cancer. Findings and caveats of the study: Each response group had just a few patients in TCR analyses.

The CDR3 contains 15 residues. Looked up from germline, CDR1 is MRHNA and CDR2 is SNTAGT. Trimming removed 2 bases from V and 6 bases from J, with 17 bases in between. Time point indicated: after neoadjuvant nivolumab, at surgical resection. Patients were newly diagnosed with stage II-IVA oral cavity squamous cell carcinoma without prior systemic or radiation treatment. PBMCs were not maintained or expanded in culture before analysis. Method: immunoSEQ multiplex PCR; TCRdb's copy keeps in-frame clones and lacks some. The sample has over 65,000 clones; approximately 84% are singletons. This clone was counted a single time. The target antigen is unknown.

The sample in question was PBMCs, obtained after nivolumab (anti-PD-1) treatment. This chain uses TRBV6-4 with TRBJ2-7, with D possibly TRBD2 on 6 matching bases. The clonotype was recovered from a person aged 35-80 years with oral cavity squamous cell carcinoma. The CDR3 sequence: CASSDPSGTFGEQYF. CDR3 nucleotide sequence: TGTGCCAGCAGTGACCCATCGGGGACTTTTGGCGAGCAGTACTTC.